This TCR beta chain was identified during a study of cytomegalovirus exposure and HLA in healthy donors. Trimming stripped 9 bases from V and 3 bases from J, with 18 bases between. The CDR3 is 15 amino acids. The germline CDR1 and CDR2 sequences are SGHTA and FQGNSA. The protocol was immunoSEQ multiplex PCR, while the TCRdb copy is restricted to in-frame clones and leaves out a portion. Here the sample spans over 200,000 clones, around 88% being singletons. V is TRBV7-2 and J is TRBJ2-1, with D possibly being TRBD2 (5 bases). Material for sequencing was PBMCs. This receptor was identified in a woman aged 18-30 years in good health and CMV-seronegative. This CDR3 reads CASSFEGARYNEQFF. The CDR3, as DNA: TGTGCCAGTTCGTTCGAGGGCGCCCGCTACAATGAGCAGTTCTTC.